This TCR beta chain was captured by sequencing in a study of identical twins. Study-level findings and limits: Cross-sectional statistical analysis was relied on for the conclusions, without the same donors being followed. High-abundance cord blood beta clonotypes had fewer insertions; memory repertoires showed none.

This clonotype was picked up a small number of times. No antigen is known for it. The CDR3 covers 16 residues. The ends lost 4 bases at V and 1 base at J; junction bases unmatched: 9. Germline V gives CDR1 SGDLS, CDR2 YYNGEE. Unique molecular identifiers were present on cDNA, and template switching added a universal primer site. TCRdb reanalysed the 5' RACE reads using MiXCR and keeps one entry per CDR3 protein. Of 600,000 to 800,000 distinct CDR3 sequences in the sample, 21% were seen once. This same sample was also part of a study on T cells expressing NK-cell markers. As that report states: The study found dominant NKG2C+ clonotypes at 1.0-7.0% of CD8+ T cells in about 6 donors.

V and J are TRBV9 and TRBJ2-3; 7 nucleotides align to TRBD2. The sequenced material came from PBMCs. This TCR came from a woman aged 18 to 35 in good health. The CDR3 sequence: CASSPSSTSGTDTQYF. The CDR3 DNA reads TGTGCCAGCAGCCCCTCATCCACTAGCGGCACAGATACGCAGTATTTT.